Listed below are T cell receptor beta chains from one sample, sequenced in a study of OX40 agonist ivuxolimab in advanced cancers. The protocol was immunoSEQ multiplex PCR, while the TCRdb copy is restricted to in-frame clones and leaves out a portion. The table includes about 99,000 clones, 95% to 96% detected once. Sequences were derived from CD4+ or CD8+ T cells sorted from blood, sampled in a trial of the OX40 agonist ivuxolimab. The source is an adult with an advanced solid tumor such as melanoma, head and neck, liver or kidney cancer. CDR3s include the opening cysteine and the closing phenylalanine or tryptophan. Each record gives: J gene, V gene, CDR3 protein.

J gene: TRBJ2-3; V gene: TRBV7-9; CDR3 protein: CASSTWDSSTDTQYF
J gene: TRBJ2-7; V gene: TRBV10-3; CDR3 protein: CAISDPTGGPYEQYF
J gene: TRBJ2-3; V gene: TRBV19; CDR3 protein: CASSTAGYTDTQYF
J gene: TRBJ1-4; V gene: TRBV2; CDR3 protein: CASMGGPEKLFF
J gene: TRBJ2-1; V gene: TRBV4-3; CDR3 protein: CASSQDLDRSSYNEQFF
J gene: TRBJ1-4; V gene: TRBV25-1; CDR3 protein: CASSEFLTRGNEKLFF
J gene: TRBJ2-1; V gene: TRBV5-1; CDR3 protein: CASSLGLGSQDEQFF
J gene: TRBJ2-1; V gene: TRBV27; CDR3 protein: CASSLLDSNEQFF
J gene: TRBJ2-7; V gene: TRBV28; CDR3 protein: CASNSDGRGEIDEQYF
J gene: TRBJ2-2; V gene: TRBV7-8; CDR3 protein: CASSPFRGTTYLGELFF
J gene: TRBJ2-1; V gene: TRBV7-9; CDR3 protein: CASSPRRGSSYNEQFF
J gene: TRBJ2-7; V gene: TRBV7-2; CDR3 protein: CASSFRGPGYEQYF
J gene: TRBJ2-2; V gene: TRBV2; CDR3 protein: CASAPGLAGGTNTGELFF
J gene: TRBJ2-2; V gene: TRBV28; CDR3 protein: CASSSTLSTGELFF
J gene: TRBJ1-1; V gene: TRBV14; CDR3 protein: CASSQGRGTEAFF
J gene: TRBJ2-7; V gene: TRBV6-5; CDR3 protein: CASSYRQGAYYEQYF
J gene: TRBJ2-7; V gene: TRBV6-1; CDR3 protein: CASSEGVSRAYEQYF
J gene: TRBJ2-1; V gene: TRBV10-3; CDR3 protein: CAISDGTSDEQFF
J gene: TRBJ2-2; V gene: TRBV9; CDR3 protein: CASSPRGDGELFF
J gene: TRBJ2-1; V gene: TRBV9; CDR3 protein: CASSGTAGMGHEQFF
J gene: TRBJ2-1; V gene: TRBV15; CDR3 protein: CATSIGPESGNEQFF
J gene: TRBJ2-5; V gene: TRBV27; CDR3 protein: CASSFLGATFQETQYF
J gene: TRBJ1-5; V gene: TRBV27; CDR3 protein: CASRETGNQPQHF
J gene: TRBJ2-1; V gene: TRBV19; CDR3 protein: CASSPRSSYNEQFF
J gene: TRBJ2-1; V gene: TRBV27; CDR3 protein: CASNLVLGREQFF
J gene: TRBJ2-3; V gene: TRBV7-9; CDR3 protein: CASSSGSTDTQYF
J gene: TRBJ2-7; V gene: TRBV19; CDR3 protein: CASSIRDSLYYEQYF
J gene: TRBJ2-6; V gene: TRBV7-9; CDR3 protein: CASSFLRESHSGANVLTF
J gene: TRBJ1-3; V gene: TRBV7-6; CDR3 protein: CASSLDPGTGAGNTIYF
J gene: TRBJ2-2; V gene: TRBV9; CDR3 protein: CASSVAGANTGELFF
J gene: TRBJ1-1; V gene: TRBV19; CDR3 protein: CASSEAGATEAFF
J gene: TRBJ2-3; V gene: TRBV27; CDR3 protein: CASKKWTGDTDTQYF
J gene: TRBJ1-1; V gene: TRBV28; CDR3 protein: CASSFFGSEAFF
J gene: TRBJ1-5; V gene: TRBV28; CDR3 protein: CASKSREGSATPNQPQHF
J gene: TRBJ2-7; V gene: TRBV10-1; CDR3 protein: CASSGQSSYEQYF
J gene: TRBJ2-7; V gene: TRBV6-5; CDR3 protein: CASGGGYEQYF
J gene: TRBJ2-2; V gene: TRBV4-1; CDR3 protein: CASSQARDRTYTGELFF
J gene: TRBJ2-3; V gene: TRBV4-1; CDR3 protein: CASSQVVGTDTQYF
J gene: TRBJ1-2; V gene: TRBV19; CDR3 protein: CASSSTGVGYTF
J gene: TRBJ1-2; V gene: TRBV19; CDR3 protein: CASSMGGAANGYTF
J gene: TRBJ2-3; V gene: TRBV12-1; CDR3 protein: CASSRPGAQEYPSTDTQYF
J gene: TRBJ2-7; V gene: TRBV7-9; CDR3 protein: CASSFGVYEQYF
J gene: TRBJ2-3; V gene: TRBV28; CDR3 protein: CASSGLRVAGKDTTDTQYF
J gene: TRBJ1-4; V gene: TRBV27; CDR3 protein: CASRNRTVREKLFF
J gene: TRBJ2-7; V gene: TRBV11-3; CDR3 protein: CASSSRDSPYEQYF
J gene: TRBJ1-1; V gene: TRBV27; CDR3 protein: CASSLSDQITEAFF
J gene: TRBJ2-5; V gene: TRBV7-9; CDR3 protein: CASSSTLPGEQYF
J gene: TRBJ1-6; V gene: TRBV6-6; CDR3 protein: CASSPGTASLPLHF
J gene: TRBJ2-7; V gene: TRBV4-2; CDR3 protein: CASSPPSRGSYEQYF
J gene: TRBJ1-5; V gene: TRBV5-4; CDR3 protein: CASSSGGSNQPQHF
J gene: TRBJ2-7; V gene: TRBV9; CDR3 protein: CASSVAATSGDEQYF
J gene: TRBJ2-7; V gene: TRBV13; CDR3 protein: CASSLEGSYEQYF
J gene: TRBJ1-6; V gene: TRBV5-4; CDR3 protein: CASSFQGSYNSPLHF
J gene: TRBJ2-3; V gene: TRBV11-2; CDR3 protein: CASSFGLAGGDGADTQYF
J gene: TRBJ2-5; V gene: TRBV19; CDR3 protein: CASSPSGGGETQYF
J gene: TRBJ2-7; V gene: TRBV15; CDR3 protein: CATSGAGYHEQYF